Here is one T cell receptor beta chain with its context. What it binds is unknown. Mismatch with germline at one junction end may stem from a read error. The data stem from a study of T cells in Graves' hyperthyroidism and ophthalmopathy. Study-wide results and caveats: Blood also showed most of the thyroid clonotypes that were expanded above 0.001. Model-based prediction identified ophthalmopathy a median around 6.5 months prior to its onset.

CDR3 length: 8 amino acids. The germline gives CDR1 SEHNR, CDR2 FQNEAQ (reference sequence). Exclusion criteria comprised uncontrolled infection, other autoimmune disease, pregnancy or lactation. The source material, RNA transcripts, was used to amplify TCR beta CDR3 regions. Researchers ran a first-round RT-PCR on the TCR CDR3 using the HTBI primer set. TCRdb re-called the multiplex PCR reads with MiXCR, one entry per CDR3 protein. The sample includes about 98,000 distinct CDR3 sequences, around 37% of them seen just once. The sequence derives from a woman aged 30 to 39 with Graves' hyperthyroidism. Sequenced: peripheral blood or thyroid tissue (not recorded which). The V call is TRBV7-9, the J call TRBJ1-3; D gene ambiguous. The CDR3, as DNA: TGTGCCAGCAGCCAAGATAATTTT. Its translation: CASSQDNF.